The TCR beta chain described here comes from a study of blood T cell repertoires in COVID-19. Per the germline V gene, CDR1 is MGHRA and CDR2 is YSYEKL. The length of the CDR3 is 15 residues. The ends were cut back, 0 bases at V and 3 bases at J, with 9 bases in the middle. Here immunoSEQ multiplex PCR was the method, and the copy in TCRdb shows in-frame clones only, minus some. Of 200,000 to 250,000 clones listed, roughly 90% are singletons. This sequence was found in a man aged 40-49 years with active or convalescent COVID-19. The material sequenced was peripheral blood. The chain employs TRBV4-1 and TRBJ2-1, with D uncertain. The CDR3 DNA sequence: TGCGCCAGCAGCCAAGATAGCCAGCACTACAATGAGCAGTTCTTC. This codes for CASSQDSQHYNEQFF.